The 16 T cell receptor beta chains below come from one sample, sequenced in a study of T cell changes during pregnancy in multiple sclerosis. The protocol was immunoSEQ multiplex PCR, while the TCRdb copy is restricted to in-frame clones and leaves out a portion. The sample records approximately 100,000 clones, about 93% being singletons. Here the sequenced sample was peripheral blood, taken in the first trimester of pregnancy. These receptors all come from a female donor with multiple sclerosis, enrolled in a pregnancy study.

This CDR3 reads CASSQGSNTGNTIYF. The CDR3 DNA is TGCGCCAGCAGCCAAGGCAGTAACACAGGAAACACCATATATTTT. V usage is TRBV4-1 and J usage is TRBJ1-3; D not resolved. The ends were cut back, 1 base at V and 4 bases at J, with 11 bases in the middle. The CDR3 loop spans 15 amino acids. Germline assignment: CDR1 MGHRA and CDR2 YSYEKL.

The V gene is TRBV18, the J gene TRBJ2-7, with TRBD1 matching 7 bases. CDR3 length equals 15 residues. V gave up 4 bases and J gave up 3 bases; unmatched junction bases: 9. Germline lookup yields CDR1 KGHSH and CDR2 LQKENI. As DNA, the CDR3 is TGTGCCAGCTCACAACCAGACAGGGTAAGCTACGAGCAGTACTTC. As protein: CASSQPDRVSYEQYF.

The rearrangement links TRBV29-1 to TRBJ2-7; D gene unclear. Trimming cost V 1 base and J 7 bases, with 8 bases left between them. The germline V gene encodes CDR1 SQVTM and CDR2 ANQGSEA. This CDR3 comprises 11 residues. CDR3 amino acids: CSVEGVKEQYF. CDR3 sequence (DNA): TGCAGCGTTGAAGGAGTGAAAGAGCAGTACTTC.

This clone appeared once. The rearrangement links TRBV7-9 to TRBJ2-5; D possibly corresponds to TRBD2 (7 bases). V lost 5 bases and J 0 bases, leaving 22 bases between the germline ends. The germline gives CDR1 SEHNR, CDR2 FQNEAQ (reference sequence). CDR3 length: 18 amino acids. This CDR3 is CASSPRGAGEGYQETQYF. As DNA, the CDR3 is TGTGCCAGCAGCCCCAGGGGTGCGGGGGAAGGGTACCAAGAGACCCAGTACTTC.

The chain uses TRBV2 and TRBJ2-5; D possibly corresponds to TRBD1 (6 bases). CDR3 length: 16 amino acids. V lost 0 bases and J lost 5, with 16 bases in between. In germline, CDR1 is SNHLY, CDR2 FYNNEI. The CDR3 nucleotides read TGTGCCAGCAGTGAAGCGTCGGACAGAGGACGGGAGACCCAGTACTTC. It is translated as CASSEASDRGRETQYF.

V usage is TRBV6-5 and J usage is TRBJ2-5; 8 nucleotides agree with TRBD2. The end of the DNA is better explained by TRBJ2-7, so the J call may be wrong. The CDR3 is 15 amino acids. The germline V gene has CDR1 MNHEY and CDR2 SVGAGI. CDR3 DNA sequence: TGTGCCAGCACCCTACTGGCGGGGGGACCCTACGAGCAGTACTTC. This encodes CASTLLAGGPYEQYF.

The J gene is TRBJ2-1, the V gene TRBV14, with 9 bases that match TRBD2. This CDR3 has 17 amino acids. With 0 bases clipped from V and 4 bases from J, the junction kept 7 bases outside the gene matches. Germline V gene sequence: CDR1 SGHDN, CDR2 FVKESK. The DNA of the CDR3 is TGTGCCAGCAGCCAAGATACGATCCTAGCGGGGTACAATGAGCAGTTCTTC. Translation: CASSQDTILAGYNEQFF. Combining the CDR3 with reference TRBV14 and TRBJ2-1 gives the whole variable domain EAGVTQFPSHSVIEKGQTVTLRCDPISGHDNLYWYRRVMGKEIKFLLHFVKESKQDESGMPNNRFLAERTGGTYSTLKVQPAELEDSGVYFCASSQDTILAGYNEQFFGPGTRLTVL.

Notes on this clone: An end of the junction does not agree with germline; a read error may underlie this. V gene TRBV7-7 combines with J gene TRBJ1-1; D gene uncertain. The CDR3 spans 13 residues. CDR1 and CDR2 (germline): SSHAT, FNYEAQ (reference sequence). The CDR3 region is CASSPHLNTEAFF. The CDR3 DNA is TGTGCTAGCAGCCCCCACCTAAACACTGAAGCTTTCTTT.

The chain is built from TRBV13 and TRBJ1-2; D is unresolved. This CDR3 contains 17 residues. V lost 5 bases and J 6 bases, leaving 25 bases between the germline ends. CDR1 is PRHDT and CDR2 is FYEKMQ in the germline V gene (reference sequence). CDR3 sequence reads: CASSPGGRTQAGDGYTF. In DNA, the CDR3 is TGTGCCAGCAGCCCCGGAGGAAGGACGCAGGCGGGCGATGGCTACACCTTC.

The chain uses TRBV19 and TRBJ1-1; D is possibly TRBD1 (6 bases). Trimming pared 1 base from V and 8 bases from J, leaving 11 bases between. The CDR3 spans 13 residues. Germline lookup yields CDR1 LNHDA and CDR2 SQIVND (reference sequence). As DNA, the CDR3 is TGTGCCAGTAGTATAGGTCCGGGGGGCGAAGCTTTCTTT. It codes for CASSIGPGGEAFF.

CDR3 region: CASSSQARGGNTEAFF. The CDR3 DNA reads as TGTGCCAGCAGTTCACAGGCGAGGGGAGGGAACACTGAAGCTTTCTTT. V is TRBV6-5 and J is TRBJ1-1; D may be TRBD1 (5 bases). Per the germline V gene, CDR1 is MNHEY and CDR2 is SVGAGI. This CDR3 has 16 amino acids. V was clipped by 4 bases and J by 1 base, with 16 bases between them.

V is TRBV27 and J is TRBJ2-2; a possible D gene is TRBD1 (6 bases). From germline, CDR1 is MNHEY and CDR2 SMNVEV (reference sequence). V was shortened by 2 bases and J by 7 bases, with 14 bases between the two germline ends. This CDR3 has 15 residues. The CDR3 sequence is CASSLVTGLGGELFF. The DNA of the CDR3 is TGTGCCAGCAGTTTAGTCACAGGGCTCGGCGGGGAGCTGTTTTTT.

This sequence joins TRBV5-1 and TRBJ2-7; TRBD2 might be the D (6 bases). Trimming took 1 base from V and 3 from J, leaving 11 bases between them. There are 14 residues in the CDR3. The germline V gene encodes CDR1 SGHRS and CDR2 YFSETQ. CDR3 in DNA: TGCGCCAGCAGCTTGTGGGGGGACGTCTACGAGCAGTACTTC. Protein product: CASSLWGDVYEQYF.

This clone appeared a few times. This chain uses TRBV9 with TRBJ1-1; TRBD1 agrees at 7 bases. The V segment lost 3 bases and the J segment 0 bases; nucleotides outside the gene matches: 5. This CDR3 has 15 residues. Germline V gives CDR1 SGDLS, CDR2 YYNGEE. The CDR3 region has the DNA TGTGCCAGCAGCGGCACGGGACAGCTGAACACTGAAGCTTTCTTT. It translates to CASSGTGQLNTEAFF.

There are many counts of this clone. This chain joins TRBV5-1 and TRBJ1-2; 7 bases align to TRBD1. V trimming: 3 bases; J trimming: 0 bases; junction bases outside the gene matches: 5. The CDR3 has 15 amino acids. CDR1 is SGHRS, CDR2 YFSETQ, per germline. CDR3 DNA: TGCGCCAGCAGCTCGAGACAGGGAGCTAACTATGGCTACACCTTC. Translation: CASSSRQGANYGYTF. Based on the CDR3 plus reference TRBV5-1 and TRBJ1-2, the full variable domain is KAGVTQTPRYLIKTRGQQVTLSCSPISGHRSVSWYQQTPGQGLQFLFEYFSETQRNKGNFPGRFSGRQFSNSRSEMNVSTLELGDSALYLCASSSRQGANYGYTFGSGTRLTVV.

V usage is TRBV18 and J usage is TRBJ1-1; D is undetermined. This CDR3 region has 14 residues. From germline, CDR1 is KGHSH and CDR2 LQKENI. V lost 3 bases, J lost 2 bases, and 10 bases lay in between. DNA of the CDR3: TGTGCCAGCTCACCGCGACACGGAAACACTGAAGCTTTCTTT. This sequence encodes CASSPRHGNTEAFF.